The T cell receptor beta chain described here comes from a study of T cell responses to AZD1222 COVID-19 vaccine. From germline, CDR1 is SGHVS and CDR2 FNYEAQ. The CDR3 runs 13 residues. Trimming took off 5 bases at V and 2 bases at J, with 9 bases between the two ends. Sequencing was performed with immunoSEQ multiplex PCR; in TCRdb, only in-frame clones are kept and a portion is missing. Of under 200,000 clones in the sample, more than 90% are singletons; the top ten hold approximately 4%. Study-wide points: Only a handful of AZD1222 recipients, several in all, had baseline seropositivity. Without day 14 samples, only post-peak T cell repertoires were studied. Vaccine-related CD4 TCRs covered spike, predominating at 160-218 and 743-854.

This clone was recorded once. What it binds is unknown. Sequenced here: peripheral blood, sampled 28 days after the second dose of the MenACWY control vaccine. The rearrangement links TRBV7-6 to TRBJ1-1; D is ambiguous. This clonotype was obtained from an adult who received the MenACWY meningococcal vaccine as a control. The CDR3 loop reads CASSLSINTEAFF. The CDR3, as DNA: TGTGCCAGCAGCCTCAGTATTAACACTGAAGCTTTCTTT. The full variable domain, its missing parts supplied by reference TRBV7-6 and TRBJ1-1, is GAGVSQSPRYKVTKRGQDVALRCDPISGHVSLYWYRQALGQGPEFLTYFNYEAQQDKSGLPNDRFSAERPEGSISTLTIQRTEQRDSAMYRCASSLSINTEAFFGQGTRLTVV.